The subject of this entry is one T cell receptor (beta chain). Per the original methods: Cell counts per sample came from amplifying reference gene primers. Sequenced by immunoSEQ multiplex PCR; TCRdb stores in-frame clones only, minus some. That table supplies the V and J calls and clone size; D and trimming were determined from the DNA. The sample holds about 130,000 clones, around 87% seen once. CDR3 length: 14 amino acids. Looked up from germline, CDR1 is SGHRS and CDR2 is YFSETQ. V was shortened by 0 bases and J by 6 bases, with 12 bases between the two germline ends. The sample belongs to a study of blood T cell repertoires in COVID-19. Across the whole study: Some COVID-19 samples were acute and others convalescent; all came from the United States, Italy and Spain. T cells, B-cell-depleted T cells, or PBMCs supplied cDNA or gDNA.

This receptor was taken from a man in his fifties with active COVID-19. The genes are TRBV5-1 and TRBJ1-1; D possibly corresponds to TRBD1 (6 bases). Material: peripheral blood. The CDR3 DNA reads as TGCGCCAGCAGCTTGGCCACAGGGTTGCCTGAAGCTTTCTTT. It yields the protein CASSLATGLPEAFF.